This T cell receptor (beta chain) appears in the sequencing data of a study of blood T cell repertoires in COVID-19. Study in general: Both acute and convalescent COVID-19 samples were obtained from the United States, Italy and Spain.

As processed by the authors: Cell counts per sample came from amplifying reference gene primers. Clones were read by immunoSEQ multiplex PCR, and TCRdb kept only the in-frame ones, dropping some. V and J calls and clone size are given by that table; D and trimming were obtained from the DNA. The sample includes under 200,000 clones, 84% of them seen just once. Each participant's cohort was designated according to participant-reported clinical history. Recovery meant two consecutive negative NP/OP PCR tests, professional clearance, or resolved symptoms. The CDR3 runs to 17 residues. CDR1 and CDR2 from the germline V gene are SGDLS and YYNGEE. Trimming shortened V by 4 bases and J by 3 bases, and 22 bases separated the two germline ends.

The specimen sequenced was PBMCs or T cells enriched from blood (not recorded which). The origin of this receptor is a woman in her fifties or sixties who had recovered from COVID-19. The genes are TRBV9 and TRBJ1-2; D is perhaps TRBD1 (5 bases). CDR3 coding DNA: TGTGCCAGCAGCCCTACAGGCGGACCTCCTTTAGACTATGGCTACACCTTC. Protein product: CASSPTGGPPLDYGYTF.